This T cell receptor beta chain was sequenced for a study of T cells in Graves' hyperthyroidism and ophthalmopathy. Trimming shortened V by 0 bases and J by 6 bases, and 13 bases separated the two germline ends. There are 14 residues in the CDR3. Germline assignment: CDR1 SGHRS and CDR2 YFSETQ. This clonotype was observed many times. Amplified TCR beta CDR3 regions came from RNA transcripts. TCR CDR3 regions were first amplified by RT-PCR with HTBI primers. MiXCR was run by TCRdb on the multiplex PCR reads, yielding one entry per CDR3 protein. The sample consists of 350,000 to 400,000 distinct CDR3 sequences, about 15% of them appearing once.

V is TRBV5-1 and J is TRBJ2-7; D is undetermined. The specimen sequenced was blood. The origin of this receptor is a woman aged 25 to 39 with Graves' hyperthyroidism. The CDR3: CASSLDLTTPEQYF. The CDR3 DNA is TGCGCCAGCAGCTTGGATCTTACTACCCCCGAGCAGTACTTC.